This TCR beta chain was retrieved from a study of T cell repertoires and HLA-DP antigens. Whole-study context: Versus self, one alloantigen differed at one groove amino acid, the other at nine to eleven.

Worth noting for this clone: Its antigen remains unidentified. The germline gene is not matched at one end of the junction; a read error may be the cause.

Some clones are missing from TCRdb's copy, which holds only in-frame ones; the method was immunoSEQ multiplex PCR. The sample includes about 110,000 clones, around 93% seen only once; the top ten take around 0.3%. Findings and limits, study-wide: Average cumulative frequency of previously undetected clones was approximately 34% against one allele and around 48% against the other.

The germline CDR1 and CDR2 sequences are LGHNA and YNFKEQ. The CDR3 spans 15 residues. The material sequenced was CD4+ T cells from PBMCs. The chain is built from TRBV4-2 and TRBJ2-4, with D hard to call. This TCR was sampled from a woman between 18 and 30 years old in good health and CMV-seronegative. This chain's CDR3 is CASSQEMVAKSIQYF. The CDR3 DNA sequence: TGTGCCAGCAGCCAAGAAATGGTAGCCAAAAGCATTCAGTACTTC.